What follows is one TCR beta chain and its context. Its antigen is currently unknown. This record comes from a study of cytomegalovirus exposure and HLA in healthy donors. Amplification used 60 Vbeta primers and 13 Jbeta primers. Data came from immunoSEQ multiplex PCR; TCRdb stores just in-frame clones and leaves some out. Counted here are fewer than 180,000 clones, roughly 77% occurring once; the ten biggest clones make up approximately 3.7%. Whole-study findings and limits: Being indistinguishable, some V segments were excluded, TRBV6-2 and TRBV6-3 among them. Later analysis associated a missense DCLRE1C variant with TCR beta V- and J-gene trimming. TCR beta sequences reportedly predicted most subjects' HLA-A and HLA-B alleles accurately. In a later analysis, a genetic analysis reported fewer productive-TCR N-insertions in an Asian-associated ancestry cluster than the cohort average.

There are 14 residues in the CDR3. The germline CDR1 and CDR2 sequences are SGDLS and YYNGEE. Between the trimmed V and J ends, which lost 4 bases and 1 base, there was a span of 12 bases. The sequence came from a human donor in good health. The V gene is TRBV9, the J gene TRBJ2-7; D ambiguous. The sample comprised PBMCs. Here the CDR3 reads CASSPDATSYEQYF. In DNA form, the CDR3 reads TGTGCCAGCAGCCCCGACGCGACATCCTACGAGCAGTACTTC.